Sequencing of this TCR beta chain was carried out in a study of identical twins. Trimming took 2 bases from V and 5 from J, leaving 1 base between them. The germline V gene encodes CDR1 MNHEY and CDR2 SMNVEV (reference sequence). This CDR3 has 12 residues. Study results and limitations: For monozygotic twins, models underestimated out-of-frame TCR alpha sharing. The conclusions drew on cross-sectional statistical analysis instead of tracking the same donors. With abundant cord blood beta clonotypes, insertions were fewer; memory repertoires showed no such pattern.

A few counts support this clonotype. The antigen is not known. A universal primer site was created by template switching, with the cDNA bearing unique molecular identifiers. MiXCR, applied by TCRdb to the 5' RACE reads, yields one record per CDR3 protein. The data show 1.5 million or so distinct CDR3 sequences, around 33% seen once. Sequencing was done on a sample of cord blood. The sequence derives from a newborn girl in good health. This chain links TRBV27 with TRBJ2-6; D unresolved. The CDR3 spells CASSLRANVLTF. The DNA for the CDR3 is TGTGCCAGCAGTTTAAGGGCCAACGTCCTGACTTTC.